The T cell receptor (beta chain) under discussion was sequenced for a study of cytomegalovirus exposure and HLA in healthy donors. Study-wide results and limits: With DRB1 most and HLA-C fewest, TCR association rates differed between HLA loci in a later analysis. A missense DCLRE1C variant was associated with V- and J-gene trimming of TCR beta chains in a later analysis, and an independent cohort replicated the association. An analysis that was carried out later associated 16,951 TCR beta sequences with HLA alleles at 0.05 false discovery rate.

Amplification used 60 Vbeta primers and 13 Jbeta primers. The method was immunoSEQ multiplex PCR; TCRdb's version includes in-frame clones alone and lacks a portion of them. The repertoire holds some 130,000 clones, with 75% to 85% as singletons. This CDR3 is built from 17 residues. Trimming removed 1 base at V and 1 base at J, with 16 bases between. In germline, CDR1 is SGHDT, CDR2 YYEEEE. Concerning this clone: Its antigen remains unidentified.

The TCR comes from a female donor in good health and CMV-seropositive. The genes are TRBV5-6 and TRBJ2-3; no firm D call. Sample: PBMCs. The CDR3 here is CASSLLGEASGTDTQYF. In DNA, the CDR3 is TGTGCCAGCAGCTTGTTAGGCGAAGCGTCCGGCACAGATACGCAGTATTTT.